Described below is a single T cell receptor beta chain sequence and its context. Its matching antigen is unknown. From germline, CDR1 is SQVTM and CDR2 ANQGSEA. V was pared by 7 bases and J by 12 bases, with 10 bases of the junction left unmatched. This CDR3 is built from 12 residues. This entry is derived from a study of blood T cells in healthy people across ages. General study results and limits: Naive T cell percentage by flow cytometry tracked strongly with beta diversity.

It was with a sample-barcoded 5' primer and a J-beta primer mix that a second PCR of roughly 7 to 12 cycles was run. At least 2.5 million CDR3-containing paired-end reads were obtained per sample. MiXCR, applied by TCRdb to the 5' RACE reads, yields one record per CDR3 protein. The sample lists under 750,000 distinct CDR3 sequences, less than 60% occurring once. Sequenced material: blood. This rearrangement joins TRBV29-1 to TRBJ2-1; TRBD1 matches 9 bases. The clonotype comes from an elderly man in good health. Here the CDR3 DNA reads TGCAGCGCCAAGGGACAGGGCCCTGGGCAGTTCTTC. Protein: CSAKGQGPGQFF.